The source of this TCR beta chain is a study of blood T cells in healthy people across ages. It was with a sample-barcoded 5' primer and a J-beta primer mix that a second PCR of roughly 6 to 12 cycles was run. TCRdb re-derived calls from the 5' RACE reads in MiXCR, one entry per CDR3 protein. The sample records 540,000 or so distinct CDR3 sequences, around 50% being singletons. As regards this clonotype: Its antigen is undetermined.

V was cut by 7 bases and J by 0 bases, with 7 bases left in between. CDR3 size: 13 residues. Germline V CDR1 and CDR2: SNHLY, FYNNEI. Study observations and caveats: Diversity of TCR beta correlated strongly with naive T cell percentage.

The sequenced sample consisted of blood. This TCR was recovered from a man at least 80 years old in good health. The chain couples TRBV2 to TRBJ2-1, with D hard to call. CDR3 amino acids: CASTPVSYNEQFF. CDR3 DNA: TGTGCCAGCACCCCGGTCTCCTACAATGAGCAGTTCTTC.